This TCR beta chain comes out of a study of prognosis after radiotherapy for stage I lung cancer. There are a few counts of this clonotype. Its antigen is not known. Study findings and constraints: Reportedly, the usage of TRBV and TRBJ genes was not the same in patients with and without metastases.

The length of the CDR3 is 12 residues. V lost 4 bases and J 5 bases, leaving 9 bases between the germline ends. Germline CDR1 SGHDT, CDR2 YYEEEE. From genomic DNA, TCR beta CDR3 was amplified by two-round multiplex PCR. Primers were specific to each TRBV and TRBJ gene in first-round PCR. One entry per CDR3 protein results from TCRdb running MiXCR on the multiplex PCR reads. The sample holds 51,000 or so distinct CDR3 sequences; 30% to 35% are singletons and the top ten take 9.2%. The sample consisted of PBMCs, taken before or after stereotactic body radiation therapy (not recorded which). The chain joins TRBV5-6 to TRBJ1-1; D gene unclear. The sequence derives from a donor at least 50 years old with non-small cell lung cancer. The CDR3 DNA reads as TGTGCCAGCAGCAGCCTGAGAACTGAAGCTTTCTTT. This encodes CASSSLRTEAFF.